Below are 20 T cell receptor beta chains sequenced from a single sample in a study of tumor and adjacent non-tumor tissue in lung cancer. TCRbeta libraries were built with three rounds of nested PCR, modified from ARM-PCR. TCRdb itself ran the multiplex PCR reads through MiXCR, one entry per CDR3 protein. The sample shows approximately 120,000 distinct CDR3 sequences, approximately 71% of them seen only once. No cell sorting was done before RNA was extracted from the tissue. The sample taken for sequencing was lung tumor tissue. These receptors all come from a woman aged 55-70 years with non-small cell lung cancer.

Notes on this clonotype: Compared with germline, one end of the junction differs, possibly owing to a read error. The chain joins TRBV4-3 to TRBJ2-3; 8 bases fit TRBD1. The germline V gene has CDR1 LGHNA and CDR2 YSLEER. CDR3 size: 18 residues. The CDR3 DNA reads as TGCGCCAGCAACCAAGATTCCCATTCACAGGGGGTTCCAGATACGCAGTATTTT. This translates into CASNQDSHSQGVPDTQYF.

The chain couples TRBV10-1 to TRBJ2-1, with a possible D match to TRBD1 (7 bases). Germline assignment: CDR1 WNHNN and CDR2 SYGVQD (reference sequence). Trimming took 5 bases from V and 3 from J, leaving 14 bases between them. This CDR3 contains 15 residues. CDR3 loop: CASSQGGSYYNEQFF. For the CDR3, the DNA is TGCGCCAGCAGTCAGGGGGGAAGCTACTACAATGAGCAGTTCTTC.

As for this clonotype: This may be a read error, as it is one base from a much larger clone. The V call is TRBV6-6, the J call TRBJ1-4; TRBD1 matches 8 bases. Germline V lookup: CDR1 MNHNY, CDR2 SVGAGI (reference sequence). The CDR3 runs to 15 residues. The CDR3, as DNA: TGTGCCAGCACTCTTACCGGGACAGGAAAAGAAATACTGTTTTTT. Protein sequence: CASTLTGTGKEILFF.

The chain has TRBV11-1 and TRBJ1-1; D is uncertain. This CDR3 is built from 13 residues. The germline V and J ends were trimmed by 10 bases and 3 bases, with 15 bases remaining between them. Germline values: CDR1 SGHAT, CDR2 FQDESV (reference sequence). CDR3 nucleotide sequence: TGTGCCAACAGTTTACTGGCAGACACTGAAGCTTTCTTT. As protein: CANSLLADTEAFF.

As to this clonotype: One end of the junction fails to match germline, which may point to a read error. V gene TRBV11-3 combines with J gene TRBJ2-1, with 11 positions matching TRBD2. Germline V gives CDR1 SGHNT, CDR2 YENEEA. The CDR3 has 17 residues. The CDR3 loop is CACSLELTSGTRNEQFF. CDR3 DNA sequence: TGTGCCTGCAGCTTAGAGTTGACTAGCGGGACCCGTAATGAGCAGTTCTTC.

The chain is built from TRBV11-1 and TRBJ2-2; 9 bases match TRBD1. This CDR3 comprises 16 residues. V trimming: 5 bases; J trimming: 15 bases; junction bases outside the gene matches: 19. Germline assignment: CDR1 SGHAT and CDR2 FQDESV (reference sequence). The CDR3 protein is CASSAWTGVNPGELFF. The DNA for the CDR3 is TGTGCCAGCAGCGCCTGGACAGGGGTGAACCCCGGGGAATTGTTTTTT.

Comment on this clonotype: An end of the junction differs from the germline gene, which may be a read error. The rearrangement links TRBV20-1 to TRBJ1-6, with D possibly TRBD1 on 6 matching bases. The CDR3 has 13 amino acids. Germline values: CDR1 DFQATT, CDR2 SNEGSKA (reference sequence). The CDR3 reads CSTTGSDNSPLHF. CDR3 in DNA: TGCAGTACCACAGGGTCTGATAATTCACCCCTTCACTTT.

This clonotype appeared a few times. Being one base from a much bigger clone, this may be a read error. The CDR3 region is CANSQEPGRPLHF. Here the CDR3 DNA reads TGCGCCAACAGCCAAGAGCCTGGTCGACCCCTCCACTTT. The chain couples TRBV4-3 to TRBJ1-6, with D unresolved. Germline CDR1 reads LGHNA; CDR2 reads YSLEER. The CDR3 has 13 amino acids.

Of note for this clonotype: The junction differs from germline at one of its ends, possibly a read error. V is TRBV4-3 and J is TRBJ2-6, with 7 bases matching TRBD1. The CDR3 extends over 16 amino acids. Germline V gives CDR1 LGHNA, CDR2 YSLEER. The chain's CDR3 is CASSRGPSSGAKVLTF. DNA of the CDR3: TGCGCCAGCAGCAGGGGGCCAAGCTCTGGGGCCAAAGTCCTGACTTTC.

With regard to this clonotype: A junction boundary mismatches the germline segment, possibly from a read error. This chain joins TRBV4-3 and TRBJ2-1; 13 bases line up with TRBD2. CDR3 size: 16 residues. Germline CDR1 reads LGHNA; CDR2 reads YSLEER. As DNA, the CDR3 is TGCGCCAACAGCCAAGGGACTAGCGGGATTTACAATGGGCAGTTCTTC. It is translated as CANSQGTSGIYNGQFF.

About this clonotype itself: The germline gene is not matched at one end of the junction; a read error may be the cause. The gene calls are TRBV11-2 and TRBJ2-5; 11 bases match TRBD1. Germline values: CDR1 SGHAT, CDR2 FQNNGV. This CDR3 has 15 residues. CDR3 sequence: CASTSTRTGGGTQNF. Written as DNA, the CDR3 is TGTGCCAGCACCTCGACAAGGACAGGGGGCGGGACCCAGAACTTC.

Comments on this clonotype: This may be a read error, as it is one base from a much larger clone. The V call is TRBV5-4, the J call TRBJ2-7; TRBD1 is a possible D gene (6 bases). This CDR3 has 14 residues. CDR1 SGHNT and CDR2 YYREEE come from the germline V gene (reference sequence). CDR3 region: CASGLGTFSYEQYF. In DNA, the CDR3 is TGTGCCAGCGGCTTGGGGACATTCTCCTACGAGCAGTACTTC.

This clonotype was observed once. The germline gene is not matched at one end of the junction; a read error may be the cause. The chain couples TRBV6-5 to TRBJ2-1; D perhaps matches TRBD2 (6 bases). Germline V lookup: CDR1 MNHEY, CDR2 SVGAGI. This CDR3 contains 15 residues. The CDR3 nucleotides are TGTGCCAGCAGCCCTCCGCGGGGCTCCTACATTGAGCAGTTCTTC. This gives the protein CASSPPRGSYIEQFF.

In the case of this clonotype: Just one base apart from a much larger clone, this may be a read error. The V gene is TRBV28, the J gene TRBJ2-1; 9 positions match TRBD1. Germline lookup yields CDR1 MDHEN and CDR2 SYDVKM. The CDR3 loop spans 16 amino acids. The CDR3 DNA is TGTGCCAGCAGCATTTTGAGGACAGGGGACTACAATGAGCGGTTCTTC. It specifies CASSILRTGDYNERFF.

The chain couples TRBV20-1 to TRBJ2-7; D assignment may be TRBD1 or TRBD2 (6 bases each). Germline loops: CDR1 DFQATT, CDR2 SNEGSKA (reference sequence). The CDR3 loop spans 14 amino acids. V gave up 5 bases and J gave up 2 bases, with 16 bases separating them. DNA of the CDR3: TGCAGTGCTTCAGGGGACTCGGGGACCTACGAGCAGTACTTC. This translates into CSASGDSGTYEQYF.

About this clonotype itself: A much larger clone lies a single base off, so this may be a read error. The chain has TRBV11-2 and TRBJ1-1, with 8 bases identical to TRBD1. J lost 7 bases, V lost 4 bases, and 8 bases had no gene match. CDR1 is SGHAT and CDR2 is FQNNGV in the germline V gene. The CDR3 has 14 amino acids. CDR3 nucleotides: TGTGCCAGCAGCTCCACGACAGGGGTGGTTGAAGCTTTCTTT. It codes for CASSSTTGVVEAFF.

Of note for this clonotype: Likely a read error: the CDR3 ends without its conserved phenylalanine or tryptophan. The chain uses TRBV11-2 and TRBJ1-5; 8 nucleotides agree with TRBD1. This CDR3 comprises 14 residues. Trimming cost V 5 bases and J 11 bases; bases outside gene matches: 11. CDR1 and CDR2 (germline): SGHAT, FQNNGV. The CDR3 here is CASSRTGTDHSQHY. The DNA of the CDR3 is TGTGCCAGCAGCAGGACAGGGACTGATCACTCCCAGCATTAT.

Turning to this clonotype: As the CDR3 is not closed by the conserved phenylalanine or tryptophan, this likely results from a read error. The genes are TRBV11-3 and TRBJ2-7; perhaps D is TRBD1 or TRBD2 (6 bases each). The CDR3 has 15 amino acids. CDR1 and CDR2 from the germline V gene are SGHNT and YENEEA. CDR3 sequence: CDNSLRQGTSYEQYL. The CDR3 DNA follows: TGTGACAACAGCTTACGGCAGGGGACTTCTTACGAGCAGTACTTA.

A word on this clonotype: One junction end disagrees with the germline gene, perhaps due to a read error. The rearrangement uses TRBV28 and TRBJ1-3, with no clear D. The CDR3 sequence is 15 residues long. Germline CDR1 and CDR2: MDHEN and SYDVKM. The chain's CDR3 is CASNQRGISGNTTYF. In DNA form, the CDR3 reads TGTGCCAGCAATCAACGAGGAATCTCTGGAAACACCACATATTTT.

To note about this clonotype: Lacking the conserved final phenylalanine or tryptophan, this CDR3 likely reflects a read error. V and J are TRBV29-1 and TRBJ2-1; 10 bases are a match to TRBD2. Trimming removed 4 bases from V and 8 bases from J; junction bases left unmatched: 14. The CDR3 consists of 16 residues. CDR1 is SQVTM, CDR2 ANQGSEA, per germline. Here the CDR3 reads CSVGGGPAGGSDEQFI. In DNA form, the CDR3 reads TGCAGCGTTGGGGGTGGCCCAGCGGGAGGGTCCGATGAGCAGTTCATC.